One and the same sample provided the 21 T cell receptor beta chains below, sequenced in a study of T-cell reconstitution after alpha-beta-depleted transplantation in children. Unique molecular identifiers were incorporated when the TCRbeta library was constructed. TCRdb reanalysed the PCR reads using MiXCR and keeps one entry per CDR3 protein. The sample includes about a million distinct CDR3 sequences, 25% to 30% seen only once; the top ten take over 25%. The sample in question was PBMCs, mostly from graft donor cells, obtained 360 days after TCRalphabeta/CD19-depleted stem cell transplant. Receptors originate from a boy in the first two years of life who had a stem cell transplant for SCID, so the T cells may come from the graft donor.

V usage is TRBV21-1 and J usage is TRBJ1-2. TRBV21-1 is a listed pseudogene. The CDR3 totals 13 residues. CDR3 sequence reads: CASSKTGTYGYTF. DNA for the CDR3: TGTGCCAGCAGCAAGACCGGGACTTATGGCTACACCTTC.

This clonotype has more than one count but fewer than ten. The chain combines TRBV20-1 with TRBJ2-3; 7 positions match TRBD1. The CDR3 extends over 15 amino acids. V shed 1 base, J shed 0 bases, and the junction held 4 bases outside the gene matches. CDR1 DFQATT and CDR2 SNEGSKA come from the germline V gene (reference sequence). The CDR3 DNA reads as TGCAGTGCTAGAGCAACCAGGGGGAGCACAGATACGCAGTATTTT. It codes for CSARATRGSTDTQYF.

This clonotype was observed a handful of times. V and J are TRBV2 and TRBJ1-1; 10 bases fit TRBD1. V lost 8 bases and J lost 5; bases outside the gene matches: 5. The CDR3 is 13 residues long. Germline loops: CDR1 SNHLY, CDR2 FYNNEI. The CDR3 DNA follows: TGTGCCAGCGAGGACAGGGGGTGGACTGAAGCTTTCTTT. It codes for CASEDRGWTEAFF.

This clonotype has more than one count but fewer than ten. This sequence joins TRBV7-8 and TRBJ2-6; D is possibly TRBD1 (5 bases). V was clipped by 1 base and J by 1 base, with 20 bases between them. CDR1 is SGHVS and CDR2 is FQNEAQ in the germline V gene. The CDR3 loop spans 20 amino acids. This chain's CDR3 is CASSLGLVLGLPSGANVLTF. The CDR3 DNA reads TGTGCCAGCAGCTTAGGGTTGGTGTTGGGGCTGCCTTCTGGGGCCAACGTCCTGACTTTC.

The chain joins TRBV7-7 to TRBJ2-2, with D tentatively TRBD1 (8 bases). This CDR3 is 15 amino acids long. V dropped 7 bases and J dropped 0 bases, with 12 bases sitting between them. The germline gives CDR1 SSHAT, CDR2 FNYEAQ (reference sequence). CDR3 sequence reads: CASTTGGANTGELFF. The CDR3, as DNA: TGTGCCAGCACCACAGGGGGGGCGAACACCGGGGAGCTGTTTTTT.

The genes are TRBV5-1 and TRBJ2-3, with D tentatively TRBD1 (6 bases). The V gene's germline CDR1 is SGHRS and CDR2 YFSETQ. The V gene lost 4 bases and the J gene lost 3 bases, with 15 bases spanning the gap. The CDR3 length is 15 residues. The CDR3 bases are TGCGCCAGCAGCCAAGGACAGATGGGGACAGATACGCAGTATTTT. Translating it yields CASSQGQMGTDTQYF. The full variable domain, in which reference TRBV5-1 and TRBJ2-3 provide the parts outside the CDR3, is KAGVTQTPRYLIKTRGQQVTLSCSPISGHRSVSWYQQTPGQGLQFLFEYFSETQRNKGNFPGRFSGRQFSNSRSEMNVSTLELGDSALYLCASSQGQMGTDTQYFGPGTRLTVL.

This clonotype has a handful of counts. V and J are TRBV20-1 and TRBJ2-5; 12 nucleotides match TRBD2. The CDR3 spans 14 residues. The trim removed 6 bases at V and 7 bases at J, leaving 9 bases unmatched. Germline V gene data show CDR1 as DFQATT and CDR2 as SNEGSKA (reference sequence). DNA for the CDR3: TGCAGTGCCGGGACTAGCGGGTACCCGGGGACCCAGTACTTC. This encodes CSAGTSGYPGTQYF.

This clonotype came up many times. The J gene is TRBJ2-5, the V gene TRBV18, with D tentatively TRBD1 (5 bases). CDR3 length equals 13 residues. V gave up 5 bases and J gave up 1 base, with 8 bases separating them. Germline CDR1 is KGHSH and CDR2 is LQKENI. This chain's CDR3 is CASSSDSQETQYF. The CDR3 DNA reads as TGTGCCAGCTCATCCGACAGCCAAGAGACCCAGTACTTC. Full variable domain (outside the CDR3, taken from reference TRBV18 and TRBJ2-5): NAGVMQNPRHLVRRRGQEARLRCSPMKGHSHVYWYRQLPEEGLKFMVYLQKENIIDESGMPKERFSAEFPKEGPSILRIQQVVRGDSAAYFCASSSDSQETQYFGPGTRLLVL.

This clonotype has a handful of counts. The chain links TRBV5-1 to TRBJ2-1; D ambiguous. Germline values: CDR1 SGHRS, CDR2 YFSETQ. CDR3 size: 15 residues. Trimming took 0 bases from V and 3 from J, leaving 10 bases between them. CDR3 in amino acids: CASSLDGAVYNEQFF. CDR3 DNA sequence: TGCGCCAGCAGCTTGGACGGTGCAGTCTACAATGAGCAGTTCTTC.

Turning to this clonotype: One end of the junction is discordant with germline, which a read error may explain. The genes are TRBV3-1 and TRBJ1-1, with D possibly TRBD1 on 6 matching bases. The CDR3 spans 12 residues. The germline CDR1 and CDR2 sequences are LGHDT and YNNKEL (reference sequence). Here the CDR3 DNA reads TGTGCCAGCAGCCTCGGGCAGGGGCCGTTGGTCTTT. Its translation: CASSLGQGPLVF.

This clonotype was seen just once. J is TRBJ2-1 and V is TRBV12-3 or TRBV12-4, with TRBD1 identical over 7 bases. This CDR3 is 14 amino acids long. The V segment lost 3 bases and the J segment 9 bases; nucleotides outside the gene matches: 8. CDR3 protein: CASSLEDSGGEQFF. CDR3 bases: TGTGCCAGCAGTTTGGAGGACTCAGGGGGTGAGCAGTTCTTC.

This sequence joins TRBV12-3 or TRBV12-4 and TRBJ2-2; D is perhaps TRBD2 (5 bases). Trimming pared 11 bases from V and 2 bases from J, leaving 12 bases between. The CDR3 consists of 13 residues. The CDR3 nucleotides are TGTGCCGGAGGAATGGTAAACACCGGGGAGCTGTTTTTT. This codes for CAGGMVNTGELFF.

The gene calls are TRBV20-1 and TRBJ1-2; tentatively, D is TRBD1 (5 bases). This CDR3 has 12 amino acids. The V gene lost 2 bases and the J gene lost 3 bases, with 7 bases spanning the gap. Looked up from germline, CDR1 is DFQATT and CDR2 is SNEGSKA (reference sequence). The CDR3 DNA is TGCAGTGCTAGACCCAGGGACTATGGCTACACCTTC. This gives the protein CSARPRDYGYTF.

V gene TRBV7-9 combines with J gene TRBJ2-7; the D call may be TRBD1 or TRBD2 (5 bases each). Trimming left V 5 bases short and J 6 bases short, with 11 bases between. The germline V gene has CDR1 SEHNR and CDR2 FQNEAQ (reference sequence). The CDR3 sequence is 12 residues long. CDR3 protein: CASSGDLSEQYF. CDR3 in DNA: TGTGCCAGCAGCGGGGACCTCTCCGAGCAGTACTTC.

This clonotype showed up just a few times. The CDR3 bases are TGTGCCAGCAGCTTAGAGGCAAGGTTGGCGCAGTATTTT. It encodes CASSLEARLAQYF. V and J are TRBV11-2 and TRBJ2-3; D not resolved. V gave up 0 bases and J gave up 10 bases, with 11 bases separating them. In germline, CDR1 is SGHAT, CDR2 FQNNGV. The length of the CDR3 is 13 residues.

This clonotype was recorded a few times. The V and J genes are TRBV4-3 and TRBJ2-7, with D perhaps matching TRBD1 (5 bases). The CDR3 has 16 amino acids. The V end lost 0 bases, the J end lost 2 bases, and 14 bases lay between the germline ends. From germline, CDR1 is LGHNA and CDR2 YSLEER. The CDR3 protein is CASSQDQGHPPYEQYF. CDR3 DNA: TGCGCCAGCAGCCAAGATCAAGGACATCCTCCCTACGAGCAGTACTTC.

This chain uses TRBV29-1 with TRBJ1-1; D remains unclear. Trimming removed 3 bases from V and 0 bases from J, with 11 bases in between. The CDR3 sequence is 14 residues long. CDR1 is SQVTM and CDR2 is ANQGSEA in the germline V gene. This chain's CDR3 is CSVESSGLNTEAFF. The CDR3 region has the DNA TGCAGCGTTGAGTCCTCGGGGTTGAACACTGAAGCTTTCTTT.

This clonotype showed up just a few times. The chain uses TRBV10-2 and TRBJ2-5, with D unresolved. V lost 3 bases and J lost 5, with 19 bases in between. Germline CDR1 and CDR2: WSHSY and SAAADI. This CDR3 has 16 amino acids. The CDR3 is CASSDHFDTDPETQYF. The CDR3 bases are TGCGCCAGCAGTGACCATTTTGACACCGACCCGGAGACCCAGTACTTC.

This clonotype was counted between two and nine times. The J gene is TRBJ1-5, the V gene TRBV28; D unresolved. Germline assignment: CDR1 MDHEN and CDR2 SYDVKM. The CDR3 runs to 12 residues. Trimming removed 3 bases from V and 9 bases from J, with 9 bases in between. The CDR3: CASSFPFRPQHF. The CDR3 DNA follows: TGTGCCAGCAGTTTTCCTTTTAGGCCCCAGCATTTT.

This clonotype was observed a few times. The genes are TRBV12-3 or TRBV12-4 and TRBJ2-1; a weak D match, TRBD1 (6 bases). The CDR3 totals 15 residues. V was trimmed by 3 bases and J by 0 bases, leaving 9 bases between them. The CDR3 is CASSFRRGSYNEQFF. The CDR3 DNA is TGTGCCAGCAGTTTCCGCAGGGGCTCCTACAATGAGCAGTTCTTC.

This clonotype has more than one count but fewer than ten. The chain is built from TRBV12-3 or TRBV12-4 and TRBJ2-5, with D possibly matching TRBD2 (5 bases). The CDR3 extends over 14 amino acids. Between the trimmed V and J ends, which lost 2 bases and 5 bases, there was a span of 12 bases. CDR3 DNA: TGTGCCAGCAGTTTAACCCACCCGGGGGAGACCCAGTACTTC. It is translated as CASSLTHPGETQYF.